This T cell receptor beta chain came from a study of memory CD4+ T cells and cytomegalovirus serostatus. Whole-study context: This sample comes from healthy Belgian adults, eight to ten CMV seropositive, about 23 seronegative. Points from the study as a whole: Each of 67 CMV-associated TCRbeta sequences occurred in one to five individuals. A US-trained random forest predicted CMV serostatus with median AUC around 0.91.

Measured with immunoSEQ multiplex PCR; TCRdb has only the in-frame clones, and not every one. The data hold 55,000 to 75,000 clones, with roughly 80% observed a single time. As to this clone: Its antigen is unidentified.

The sort gate was single viable CD3+CD4+CD8-CD45RO+ cells for memory CD4+ T cells. The V and J ends lost 5 bases and 2 bases respectively, with 25 bases between them. This CDR3 has 20 amino acids. CDR1 and CDR2 (germline): KGHSH, LQKENI. The sequencing input was memory CD4+ T cells from blood. The chain uses TRBV18 and TRBJ2-6; possible D gene TRBD1, 5 bases. The clonotype originates from an adult in good health and CMV-seronegative. CDR3 DNA sequence: TGTGCCAGCTCAAAGAATACAGGCAGGTCGCATGAAGCTGGGGCCAACGTCCTGACTTTC. Protein sequence: CASSKNTGRSHEAGANVLTF.